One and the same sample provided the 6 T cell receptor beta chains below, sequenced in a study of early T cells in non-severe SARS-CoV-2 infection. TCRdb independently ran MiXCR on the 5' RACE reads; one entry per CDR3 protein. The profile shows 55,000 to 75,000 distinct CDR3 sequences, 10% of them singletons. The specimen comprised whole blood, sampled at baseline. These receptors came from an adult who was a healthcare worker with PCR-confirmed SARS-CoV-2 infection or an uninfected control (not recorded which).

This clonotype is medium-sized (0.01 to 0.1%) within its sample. This CDR3 reads CAWSDRGGFTDTQYF. The CDR3, as DNA: TGTGCCTGGAGTGACCGGGGGGGGTTTACAGATACGCAGTATTTT. This rearrangement joins TRBV30 to TRBJ2-3; TRBD2 matches 8 bases. This CDR3 comprises 15 residues. V dropped 1 base and J dropped 3; count of bases not matched to a gene: 6. The germline gives CDR1 GTSNPN, CDR2 SVGIG (reference sequence).

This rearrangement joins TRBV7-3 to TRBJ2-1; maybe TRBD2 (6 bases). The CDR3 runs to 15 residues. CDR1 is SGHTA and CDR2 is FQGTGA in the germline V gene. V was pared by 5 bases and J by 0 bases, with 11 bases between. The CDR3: CASSPGLISYNEQFF. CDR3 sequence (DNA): TGTGCCAGCAGCCCGGGACTTATCTCCTACAATGAGCAGTTCTTC.

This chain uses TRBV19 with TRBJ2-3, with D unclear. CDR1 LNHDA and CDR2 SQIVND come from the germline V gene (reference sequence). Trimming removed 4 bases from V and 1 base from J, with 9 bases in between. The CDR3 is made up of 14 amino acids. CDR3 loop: CASSRALGTDTQYF. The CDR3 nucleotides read TGTGCCAGTAGTAGAGCACTCGGCACAGATACGCAGTATTTT.

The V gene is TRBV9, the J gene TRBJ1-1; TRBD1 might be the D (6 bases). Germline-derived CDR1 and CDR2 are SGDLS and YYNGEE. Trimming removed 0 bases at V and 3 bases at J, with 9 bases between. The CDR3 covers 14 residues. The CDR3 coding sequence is TGTGCCAGCAGCGTAGATCCAGGGGACACTGAAGCTTTCTTT. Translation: CASSVDPGDTEAFF. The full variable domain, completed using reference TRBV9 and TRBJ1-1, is DSGVTQTPKHLITATGQRVTLRCSPRSGDLSVYWYQQSLDQGLQFLIQYYNGEERAKGNILERFSAQQFPDLHSELNLSSLELGDSALYFCASSVDPGDTEAFFGQGTRLTVV.

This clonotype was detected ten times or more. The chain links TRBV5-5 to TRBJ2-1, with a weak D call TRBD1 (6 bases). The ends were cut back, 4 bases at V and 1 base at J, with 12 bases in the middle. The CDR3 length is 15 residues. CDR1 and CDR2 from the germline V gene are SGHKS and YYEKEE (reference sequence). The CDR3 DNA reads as TGTGCCAGCAGCGTTTACAGGGAGTCCTACAATGAGCAGTTCTTC. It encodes CASSVYRESYNEQFF.

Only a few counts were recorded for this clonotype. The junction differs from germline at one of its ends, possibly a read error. CDR3 nucleotides: TGTGCCAGCAGCTTCAAGACTAGCGGGAGTTCCTACAATGAGGAGTTCTTC. It translates to CASSFKTSGSSYNEEFF. V gene TRBV5-6 combines with J gene TRBJ2-1; TRBD2 aligns across 12 bases. The CDR3 runs to 17 residues. The germline CDR1 and CDR2 sequences are SGHDT and YYEEEE.